These T cell receptor beta chains were read from a single sample in a study of glioma-infiltrating T cells. TCRdb fed the multiplex PCR reads into MiXCR, producing one record per CDR3 protein. The sample lists approximately 190,000 distinct CDR3 sequences; over 30% were seen once. Sequenced material: glioma tissue, nonneoplastic brain tissue, or PBMCs (not recorded which). These receptors were obtained from a human donor with low-grade glioma or glioblastoma, undergoing nonglioma brain surgery, or in good health (not recorded which). Both conserved end residues are part of each CDR3. Fields, in order: D gene, V gene, clone size, J gene, CDR3 DNA, CDR3 protein. D genes are given only for firm matches. Clone size, where shown, is once, few, many, or a class for clones that have expanded.

d_call: -; v_call: TRBV2; clone_size: many; j_call: TRBJ2-7; cdr3_nt: TGTGCCAGCAGTGCACTATACTTC; cdr3_aa: CASSALYF
d_call: TRBD1; v_call: TRBV7-9; clone_size: few; j_call: TRBJ2-1; cdr3_nt: TGTGCCAGCAGCCAAACAGGGACAGGGATCAATGAGCAGTTCTTC; cdr3_aa: CASSQTGTGINEQFF
d_call: -; v_call: TRBV20-1; clone_size: many; j_call: TRBJ1-5; cdr3_nt: TGCAGTGCTAGAGATAGGCGGGATGGCGGCAATCAGCCCCAGCATTTT; cdr3_aa: CSARDRRDGGNQPQHF
d_call: -; v_call: TRBV7-9; clone_size: -; j_call: TRBJ2-3; cdr3_nt: TGTGCCAGCAGCTTAGCCGGGGGAGTCACAGATACGCAGTATTTT; cdr3_aa: CASSLAGGVTDTQYF
d_call: TRBD1; v_call: TRBV29-1; clone_size: -; j_call: TRBJ2-7; cdr3_nt: TGCAGCGTTTCTCGACAGGGGGCGGTCTACGAGCAGTACTTC; cdr3_aa: CSVSRQGAVYEQYF
d_call: -; v_call: TRBV12-3/TRBV12-4; clone_size: many; j_call: TRBJ1-5; cdr3_nt: TGTGCCAGCAGTTTCGTGAACAGGGTTAGCTTTAGGACCCAGCGTAGCAATCAGCCCCAGCATTTT; cdr3_aa: CASSFVNRVSFRTQRSNQPQHF
d_call: -; v_call: TRBV30; clone_size: -; j_call: TRBJ2-2; cdr3_nt: TGTGCCTGGGGTGTCGGCTCCTCGGCCGGGGAGCTGTTTTTT; cdr3_aa: CAWGVGSSAGELFF
d_call: TRBD2; v_call: TRBV28; clone_size: many; j_call: TRBJ2-3; cdr3_nt: TGTGCCAGCAGGCGGACTAGCGGGAGATCAGATACGCAGTATTTT; cdr3_aa: CASRRTSGRSDTQYF
d_call: -; v_call: TRBV7-9; clone_size: many; j_call: TRBJ2-1; cdr3_nt: TGTGCCAGCAGCTCATTCCGGGACGCCTACAATGAGCAGTTCTTC; cdr3_aa: CASSSFRDAYNEQFF
d_call: -; v_call: TRBV7-2; clone_size: many; j_call: TRBJ2-7; cdr3_nt: TGTGCCAGCAGCTTGGCAGGGGGGAGTAACGAGCAGTACTTC; cdr3_aa: CASSLAGGSNEQYF
d_call: -; v_call: TRBV7-9; clone_size: few; j_call: TRBJ1-3; cdr3_nt: TGTGCCAGCAGCTTAGAGGGTATCTCTGGAAACACCATATATTTT; cdr3_aa: CASSLEGISGNTIYF
d_call: TRBD1; v_call: TRBV30; clone_size: few; j_call: TRBJ1-1; cdr3_nt: TGTGCCTGGATCCCAGGACAGGCCTTTGAAGCTTTCTTT; cdr3_aa: CAWIPGQAFEAFF
d_call: -; v_call: TRBV24-1; clone_size: many; j_call: TRBJ1-2; cdr3_nt: TGTGCCACCAGTGATCCCCAGCTCCCTAGCTATGGCTACACCTTC; cdr3_aa: CATSDPQLPSYGYTF
d_call: TRBD1; v_call: TRBV6-1; clone_size: -; j_call: TRBJ2-5; cdr3_nt: TGTGCCAGCACACGACAGGGGCGCCAAGAGTCCCAGTACTTC; cdr3_aa: CASTRQGRQESQYF
d_call: -; v_call: TRBV9; clone_size: few; j_call: TRBJ1-1; cdr3_nt: TGTGCCAGCAGCCCAGGGTGGTTGGTTGAGAACACTGAAGCTTTCTTT; cdr3_aa: CASSPGWLVENTEAFF
d_call: TRBD1; v_call: TRBV19; clone_size: many; j_call: TRBJ1-2; cdr3_nt: TGTGCCAGTACGAGGACAGGGGGCAGCTATGGCTACACCTTC; cdr3_aa: CASTRTGGSYGYTF
d_call: -; v_call: TRBV4-3; clone_size: many; j_call: TRBJ1-2; cdr3_nt: TGCGCCAGCAGCCAAGATGCGGGAGGCGGTGGCTACACCTTC; cdr3_aa: CASSQDAGGGGYTF
d_call: TRBD2; v_call: TRBV6-2/TRBV6-3; clone_size: -; j_call: TRBJ2-3; cdr3_nt: TGTGCCAGCAGTTACTCGGCTAGCGGGAGCGGTACGCAGTATTTT; cdr3_aa: CASSYSASGSGTQYF
d_call: -; v_call: TRBV13; clone_size: -; j_call: TRBJ2-3; cdr3_nt: TGTGCCAGCAGCTTAGCGCCCCCCGGAGCAAGAGATACGCAGTATTTT; cdr3_aa: CASSLAPPGARDTQYF
d_call: -; v_call: TRBV20-1; clone_size: -; j_call: TRBJ1-5; cdr3_nt: TGCAGTGCGATAATACAGGGAGGTCAACCCCAGCATTTT; cdr3_aa: CSAIIQGGQPQHF
d_call: -; v_call: TRBV20-1; clone_size: -; j_call: TRBJ2-1; cdr3_nt: TGCAGTGCGGGTCCCTATTTACTATCGGGAAGGAATGAGCAGTTCTTC; cdr3_aa: CSAGPYLLSGRNEQFF
d_call: -; v_call: TRBV27; clone_size: -; j_call: TRBJ2-3; cdr3_nt: TGTGCCAGCAGGCTAGTGGGGCACACAGATACGCAGTATTTT; cdr3_aa: CASRLVGHTDTQYF
d_call: -; v_call: TRBV5-4; clone_size: many; j_call: TRBJ1-1; cdr3_nt: TGTGCCAGCAGCGCGCGACAGAACACTGAAGCTTTCTTT; cdr3_aa: CASSARQNTEAFF
d_call: -; v_call: TRBV30; clone_size: once; j_call: TRBJ1-5; cdr3_nt: TGTGCCTGGGCCCGGGACTCCTATAGCAATCAGCCCCAGCATTTT; cdr3_aa: CAWARDSYSNQPQHF
d_call: TRBD2; v_call: TRBV30; clone_size: -; j_call: TRBJ2-1; cdr3_nt: TGTGCCTGGAGGTCAGCGGGATACGAGCAGTTCTTC; cdr3_aa: CAWRSAGYEQFF
d_call: TRBD2; v_call: TRBV27; clone_size: many; j_call: TRBJ2-7; cdr3_nt: TGTGCCAGCAGCCGGGAGCGGGAGGTAAGCGAGCAGTACTTC; cdr3_aa: CASSREREVSEQYF
d_call: -; v_call: TRBV6-2/TRBV6-3; clone_size: many; j_call: TRBJ2-1; cdr3_nt: TGTGCCAGCACCTACGACAGCTACAATGAGCAGTTCTTC; cdr3_aa: CASTYDSYNEQFF
d_call: TRBD2; v_call: TRBV12-3/TRBV12-4; clone_size: many; j_call: TRBJ2-1; cdr3_nt: TGTGCCAGCACCCTTAGCGGGAGGGTATTTGAGCAGTTCTTC; cdr3_aa: CASTLSGRVFEQFF
d_call: -; v_call: TRBV12-3/TRBV12-4; clone_size: many; j_call: TRBJ2-1; cdr3_nt: TGTGCCAGCAGTCCGCTAGGCCATGAGCAGTTCTTC; cdr3_aa: CASSPLGHEQFF
d_call: TRBD1; v_call: TRBV27; clone_size: -; j_call: TRBJ1-1; cdr3_nt: TGTGCCAGCAGTTTAACCCAGGGGGAGCGCCCAAACACTGAAGCTTTCTTT; cdr3_aa: CASSLTQGERPNTEAFF
d_call: -; v_call: TRBV14; clone_size: many; j_call: TRBJ1-1; cdr3_nt: TGTGCCAGCAGCCAAGGAGGCACTACCGGGGAAGCTTTCTTT; cdr3_aa: CASSQGGTTGEAFF
d_call: -; v_call: TRBV27; clone_size: many; j_call: TRBJ2-7; cdr3_nt: TGTGCCAGCAGTACGAAGCCGAACTCCTACGAGCAGTACTTC; cdr3_aa: CASSTKPNSYEQYF
d_call: -; v_call: TRBV10-3; clone_size: many; j_call: TRBJ1-2; cdr3_nt: TGTGCCATCAGTGAGTCGCAGGTTTGGGATGGCTACACCTTC; cdr3_aa: CAISESQVWDGYTF
d_call: -; v_call: TRBV3-1; clone_size: -; j_call: TRBJ1-1; cdr3_nt: TGTGCCAGCCGCCCCGGCGCCGGGCCTGCCTCTTTCTTT; cdr3_aa: CASRPGAGPASFF
d_call: -; v_call: TRBV20-1; clone_size: many; j_call: TRBJ1-3; cdr3_nt: TGCAGTGCTATGGACACCCTCTCTGGAAACACCATATATTTT; cdr3_aa: CSAMDTLSGNTIYF
d_call: -; v_call: TRBV27; clone_size: -; j_call: TRBJ2-7; cdr3_nt: TGTGCCAGCAGTTTCCCGGCCAGGGTCTACGAGCAGTACTTC; cdr3_aa: CASSFPARVYEQYF
d_call: -; v_call: TRBV6-5; clone_size: many; j_call: TRBJ1-5; cdr3_nt: TGTGCCAGCAGTTACTCGGGGAATAGCAATCAGCCCCAGCATTTT; cdr3_aa: CASSYSGNSNQPQHF
d_call: TRBD1; v_call: TRBV20-1; clone_size: many; j_call: TRBJ1-5; cdr3_nt: TGCAGTGCCAAGGACAGGTATAGCAATCAGCCCCAGCATTTT; cdr3_aa: CSAKDRYSNQPQHF
d_call: -; v_call: TRBV28; clone_size: many; j_call: TRBJ1-6; cdr3_nt: TGTGCCAGCAGTTTAAGGTCGGACTCCTATAATTCACCCCTCCACTTT; cdr3_aa: CASSLRSDSYNSPLHF
d_call: TRBD1; v_call: TRBV6-2/TRBV6-3; clone_size: many; j_call: TRBJ2-7; cdr3_nt: TGTGCCAGCAGTTACGGTACAGGGGAGCCCTACGAGCAGTACTTC; cdr3_aa: CASSYGTGEPYEQYF
d_call: -; v_call: TRBV6-1; clone_size: many; j_call: TRBJ1-1; cdr3_nt: TGTGCCAGCAGTGAAGAGGTGGCGGCAGACACTGAAGCTTTCTTT; cdr3_aa: CASSEEVAADTEAFF